This T cell receptor beta chain was documented in a study of metastatic and nonmetastatic thyroid tumors. Study information: It was across blood and tumor or nodule tissue from malignant and benign thyroid patients that repertoires were compared. Regarding the study as a whole: TCR beta diversity was reportedly significantly higher in malignant thyroid tumors than benign nodules, in blood and tumor.

In regard to this clone: The antigen is undetermined. An end of the junction does not agree with germline; a read error may underlie this.

No treatment of any kind had been given to any patient before thyroid surgery. Study processing details: Variation in CDR3 across clinicopathological groups served as the basis for constructing a distant-metastasis classifier in papillary thyroid cancer. Using MiXCR, TCRdb reanalyzed the PCR reads. The V and J calls were determined by TCRdb, not by the authors. The data show some 28,000 clones, 23% seen once. Sequenced: blood. The sequence was obtained from a female donor with papillary thyroid cancer or a benign thyroid nodule (not recorded which). Some clones in this sample may be carry-over from other donors' samples.

The CDR3 is CASSFGVSSFEQYF. The CDR3 DNA is TGTGCCAGCAGCTTCGGGGTGTCATCCTTCGAGCAGTACTTC. The chain couples TRBV14 to TRBJ2-7; perhaps TRBD2 as D (5 bases). Germline lookup yields CDR1 SGHDN and CDR2 FVKESK. The CDR3 is made up of 14 amino acids.